The 23 T cell receptor beta chains presented below share a single source sample, sequenced in a study of blood T cell repertoires in COVID-19. Measured with immunoSEQ multiplex PCR; TCRdb has only the in-frame clones, and not every one. The sample includes some 370,000 clones, about four fifths of them seen just once. The sequenced sample consisted of PBMCs or T cells enriched from blood (not recorded which). The receptors shown here come from a woman aged 50 to 65 who had recovered from COVID-19.

This chain joins TRBV30 and TRBJ1-1; D gene ambiguous. Trimming took 7 bases from V and 4 from J, leaving 19 bases between them. The CDR3 covers 14 residues. The germline CDR1 and CDR2 sequences are GTSNPN and SVGIG (reference sequence). The CDR3 is CASLDEGLSTEAFF. CDR3 DNA sequence: TGTGCCTCTCTAGACGAGGGCTTGAGCACTGAAGCTTTCTTT. Combining the CDR3 with reference TRBV30 and TRBJ1-1 gives the whole variable domain SQTIHQWPATLVQPVGSPLSLECTVEGTSNPNLYWYRQAAGRGLQLLFYSVGIGQISSEVPQNLSASRPQDRQFILSSKKLLLSDSGFYLCASLDEGLSTEAFFGQGTRLTVV.

The table lists this clone with a few counts. The genes are TRBV6-1 and TRBJ1-5, with D unresolved. In germline, CDR1 is MNHNS, CDR2 SASEGT. CDR3 length: 12 amino acids. Deletions cut 2 bases from V and 4 bases from J, with 3 bases between. CDR3 sequence reads: CASSESNQPQHF. In DNA form, the CDR3 reads TGTGCCAGCAGTGAATCTAATCAGCCCCAGCATTTT.

This clone was seen just once. The rearrangement joins TRBV6-5 to TRBJ1-1; tentatively, D is TRBD1 (6 bases). V was pared by 2 bases and J by 10 bases, with 11 bases between. Germline V gene data show CDR1 as MNHEY and CDR2 as SVGAGI. The CDR3 is 12 amino acids. The CDR3 DNA reads as TGTGCCAGCAGTTACCCACAGGGCCCAGCTTTCTTT. This translates into CASSYPQGPAFF.

The chain is built from TRBV7-8 and TRBJ2-7, with D possibly matching TRBD1 (6 bases). The V gene lost 1 base and the J gene lost 4 bases, with 20 bases spanning the gap. CDR1 is SGHVS and CDR2 is FQNEAQ in the germline V gene. This CDR3 region has 17 residues. This CDR3 reads CASSLVRWGRRDYEQYF. CDR3 DNA: TGTGCCAGCAGCTTAGTCAGGTGGGGGCGACGCGATTACGAGCAGTACTTC.

The CDR3 loop is CAWDTGSAGRGSPLHF. The CDR3 region has the DNA TGTGCCTGGGATACAGGGTCTGCCGGTCGGGGTTCACCCCTCCACTTT. The chain is built from TRBV30 and TRBJ1-6; TRBD1 is a possible D gene (6 bases). The V gene's germline CDR1 is GTSNPN and CDR2 SVGIG (reference sequence). V gave up 5 bases and J gave up 9 bases, with 23 bases separating them. The CDR3 spans 16 residues.

The gene calls are TRBV7-2 and TRBJ1-5; 7 positions agree with TRBD1. Germline values: CDR1 SGHTA, CDR2 FQGNSA. This CDR3 spans 14 amino acids. The V and J ends lost 3 bases and 4 bases, in that order; junction bases with no gene match: 3. This CDR3 reads CASSFTDRNQPQHF. Written as DNA, the CDR3 is TGTGCCAGCAGCTTTACGGACAGGAATCAGCCCCAGCATTTT.

The chain is built from TRBV7-2 and TRBJ1-2; 8 positions match TRBD1. Germline CDR1 reads SGHTA; CDR2 reads FQGNSA. This CDR3 is built from 15 residues. V was pared by 5 bases and J by 5 bases, with 10 bases of the junction left unmatched. The CDR3 coding sequence is TGTGCCAGCAGCAACAGACAGGGGCCCTCGTATGGCTACACCTTC. This translates into CASSNRQGPSYGYTF.

V is TRBV11-2 and J is TRBJ1-1; D is ambiguous. V lost 0 bases and J 2 bases, leaving 7 bases between the germline ends. The CDR3 length is 14 residues. Germline V gene lookup returns CDR1 SGHAT and CDR2 FQNNGV. This CDR3 reads CASSLDHKNTEAFF. The CDR3 DNA reads as TGTGCCAGCAGCTTAGATCACAAAAACACTGAAGCTTTCTTT.

In DNA form, the CDR3 reads TGTGCCAGTAGCCTCCGGGACACTAACTATGGCTACACCTTC. Translating it yields CASSLRDTNYGYTF. J is TRBJ1-2 and V is TRBV19, with D maybe TRBD1 (6 bases). The CDR3 covers 14 residues. The germline gives CDR1 LNHDA, CDR2 SQIVND (reference sequence). Trimming pared 6 bases from V and 0 bases from J, leaving 11 bases between. Full variable domain (outside the CDR3, taken from reference TRBV19 and TRBJ1-2): DGGITQSPKYLFRKEGQNVTLSCEQNLNHDAMYWYRQDPGQGLRLIYYSQIVNDFQKGDIAEGYSVSREKKESFPLTVTSAQKNPTAFYLCASSLRDTNYGYTFGSGTRLTVV.

This clone has just one count. The chain combines TRBV24-1 with TRBJ2-5, with D possibly matching TRBD1 (5 bases). Trimming took off 5 bases at V and 5 bases at J, with 17 bases between the two ends. Germline loops: CDR1 KGHDR, CDR2 SFDVKD. The CDR3 has 15 residues. CDR3 sequence: CATSASGKGRETQYF. The CDR3 coding sequence is TGTGCCACCAGTGCCTCTGGCAAGGGGCGGGAGACCCAGTACTTC.

The chain links TRBV5-1 to TRBJ2-7, with 9 bases identical to TRBD1. The CDR3 loop spans 14 amino acids. Germline-derived CDR1 and CDR2 are SGHRS and YFSETQ. With V trimmed by 0 bases and J by 6 bases, 4 bases remained unmatched. DNA of the CDR3: TGCGCCAGCAGCTTGGAGGGACAGGGTCGCGAGCAGTACTTC. Translated, it gives CASSLEGQGREQYF.

The rearrangement joins TRBV12-3 or TRBV12-4 to TRBJ1-4, with D hard to call. Trimming shortened V by 4 bases and J by 6 bases, and 9 bases separated the two germline ends. This CDR3 comprises 13 residues. The CDR3 protein is CASSSHNDEKLFF. The CDR3 coding sequence is TGTGCCAGCAGTTCCCACAACGATGAAAAACTGTTTTTT.

The chain joins TRBV2 to TRBJ1-3, with D perhaps TRBD1 (5 bases). CDR3 size: 13 residues. V was trimmed by 4 bases and J by 5 bases, leaving 9 bases between them. The V gene's germline CDR1 is SNHLY and CDR2 FYNNEI. This chain's CDR3 is CASSGEGRNTIYF. CDR3 sequence (DNA): TGTGCCAGCAGTGGGGAGGGACGAAACACCATATATTTT.

The chain carries TRBV7-9 and TRBJ1-3; D is possibly TRBD1 (6 bases). Per germline, CDR1 SEHNR and CDR2 FQNEAQ (reference sequence). CDR3 length equals 17 residues. Trimming removed 5 bases from V and 0 bases from J, with 17 bases in between. The CDR3 coding sequence is TGTGCCAGCAGCCACAACTCCGGACAGATCTCTGGAAACACCATATATTTT. It yields the protein CASSHNSGQISGNTIYF.

This rearrangement joins TRBV25-1 to TRBJ1-2; D is unclear. In germline, CDR1 is MGHDK, CDR2 SYGVNS. Trimming removed 5 bases from V and 6 bases from J, with 7 bases in between. The CDR3 is 11 residues long. This chain's CDR3 is CASSFYDGYTF. The DNA of the CDR3 is TGTGCCAGCAGTTTCTATGATGGCTACACCTTC.

The chain uses TRBV18 and TRBJ1-3; the D gene is possibly TRBD1 (5 bases). The CDR3 has 14 residues. The V gene lost 3 bases and the J gene lost 2 bases, with 8 bases spanning the gap. CDR1 KGHSH and CDR2 LQKENI come from the germline V gene. CDR3 coding DNA: TGTGCCAGCTCACCGGAGGGGACTGGAAACACCATATATTTT. It is translated as CASSPEGTGNTIYF.

The chain is built from TRBV19 and TRBJ2-5, with 7 bases lining up with TRBD2. The CDR3 covers 14 residues. CDR1 is LNHDA and CDR2 is SQIVND in the germline V gene (reference sequence). V lost 11 bases and J lost 4; bases outside the gene matches: 13. The CDR3 nucleotides are TGTGCCTCCGGGGGGAAGTGGGGTTCAGAGACCCAGTACTTC. Translated, it gives CASGGKWGSETQYF.

A few counts support this clone. The V and J genes are TRBV7-9 and TRBJ2-5; D is possibly TRBD1 (8 bases). V was cut by 4 bases and J by 2 bases, with 14 bases left in between. In germline, CDR1 is SEHNR, CDR2 FQNEAQ (reference sequence). This CDR3 comprises 15 residues. The CDR3 is CASSYGQGGQETQYF. The CDR3 DNA is TGTGCCAGCAGCTACGGACAGGGAGGGCAAGAGACCCAGTACTTC.

Concerning this clone: One end of the junction does not line up with germline, which may come from a read error. The chain couples TRBV2 to TRBJ2-3; 14 bases map to TRBD2. Looked up from germline, CDR1 is SNHLY and CDR2 is FYNNEI. The CDR3 totals 16 residues. CDR3 sequence reads: CASSGGTSGSKDTQYF. The CDR3 DNA follows: TGTGCCAGCAGTGGGGGGACTAGCGGGAGCAAAGATACGCAGTATTTT.

The genes are TRBV5-4 and TRBJ2-1; TRBD1 aligns across 10 bases. CDR3 length: 17 amino acids. Trimming at V came to 4 bases and at J to 9 bases, leaving 16 bases not matched to a gene. Germline CDR1 is SGHNT and CDR2 is YYREEE (reference sequence). CDR3 sequence reads: CASSTRKMTGGAGEQFF. The CDR3 DNA reads as TGTGCCAGCAGCACCCGAAAAATGACAGGGGGCGCGGGTGAGCAGTTCTTC.

This chain connects TRBV18 to TRBJ1-1, with unresolved D. V was trimmed by 2 bases and J by 5 bases, leaving 15 bases between them. There are 15 residues in the CDR3. Germline lookup yields CDR1 KGHSH and CDR2 LQKENI. The DNA for the CDR3 is TGTGCCAGCTCACCATTTCTTCTAGCCGGGACTGAAGCTTTCTTT. As protein: CASSPFLLAGTEAFF.

The genes are TRBV29-1 and TRBJ1-3; D is ambiguous. Germline lookup yields CDR1 SQVTM and CDR2 ANQGSEA. The V end lost 8 bases, the J end lost 0 bases, and 8 bases lay between the germline ends. The CDR3 runs 12 residues. This CDR3 reads CSIQASGNTIYF. The DNA for the CDR3 is TGCAGCATCCAGGCCTCTGGAAACACCATATATTTT.

CDR3 bases: TGTGCCAGCAGTTTATCCCGGACTAGCGGGACCCCCTACGAGCAGTACTTC. It specifies CASSLSRTSGTPYEQYF. This rearrangement joins TRBV27 to TRBJ2-7; 12 bases line up with TRBD2. J gave up 2 bases and V 0 bases, and 5 bases lay outside the gene matches. In germline, CDR1 is MNHEY, CDR2 SMNVEV (reference sequence). CDR3 length: 17 amino acids.